This T cell receptor beta chain was observed in a study of Graves' ophthalmopathy and Graves' hyperthyroidism. Broader study findings: With a specificity of around 76% and a sensitivity of more than 65%, the model predicted ophthalmopathy progression.

The study amplified TCR beta CDR3 regions using RNA transcripts. First-round RT-PCR relied on HTBI primers, and a second-round multiplex PCR came next. TCRdb reprocessed the multiplex PCR reads via MiXCR and lists one record per CDR3 protein. The data show 650,000 to 900,000 distinct CDR3 sequences, 40% seen once. This clonotype was seen many times. Its antigen is currently unknown. CDR1 and CDR2 (germline): SNHLY, FYNNEI. Trimming removed 1 base at V and 0 bases at J, with 13 bases between. This CDR3 is built from 16 residues. This clonotype was sampled from an adult man with Graves' ophthalmopathy. The chain joins TRBV2 to TRBJ2-7, with D possibly being TRBD2 (5 bases). Source material: peripheral blood. CDR3 nucleotide sequence: TGTGCCAGCAGTGAAGGTCGGGGTTGGGGCTCCTACGAGCAGTACTTC. Translation gives CASSEGRGWGSYEQYF.